This TCR beta chain came from a study of blood T cell repertoires in COVID-19 (dated by TCRdb to the early 2020s). About the investigation overall: Samples covering the acute and convalescent phases of COVID-19 were provided by collaborators in the United States, Italy and Spain. Where available, HLA class I and class II types were taken from metadata supplied by the sample provider and were not determined by assay-based typing. The material from the prospective study consisted of cDNA or gDNA derived from T cells, B-cell-depleted T cells, or PBMCs. The repertoires were released in a freely available public database intended as a resource for research on the immune response to SARS-CoV-2. Deeply sampled blood TCRbeta repertoires from subjects exposed to, actively infected with, or recovered from COVID-19 were included in the dataset. Sample metadata almost always included a de-identified subject ID, COVID-19 status, age in years and sex. The samples were drawn from two sources: the first 160 participants of the ongoing ImmuneRACE study, and 1,000 to 1,500 subjects contributed by 6 global collaborators. Overall study results and their limits: How much clinical and demographic metadata was included differed by source and by participant, and the metadata was provided uncurated.

TCRbeta CDR3 regions were amplified from genomic DNA by means of the immunoSEQ Assay, a bias-controlled multiplex PCR. The authors' pipeline ran thus. The number of nucleated cells in each sample was estimated from the amplification of reference gene primers within the assay. To quantify the absolute abundance of each unique TCRbeta CDR3 rearrangement, sequence reads were collapsed and filtered. For each sample, productive Simpson clonality was calculated as the square root of Simpson's diversity index across productive rearrangements. Drawn from immuneACCESS, this table holds only the in-frame rearrangements with V and J called that TCRdb kept. Clones are partly lost; checked studies trace under half to an unresolved V gene and leave the rest unexplained. V and J calls and clone size are given by that table; D and trimming were obtained from the DNA. This sample comprises about 200,000 clones, 75% to 90% of them detected only once. Together, the top ten hold about 4% of the sample.

Enrolling through a virtual design, the prospective study's participants ranged in age from about 18 to 100 years and lived across 24 United States geographic areas. In the prospective study, participants were assigned to cohorts based on the clinical history participants reported in a screening survey and a study questionnaire. Exposed participants had been in contact with someone with a PCR-confirmed or clinician-diagnosed COVID-19 case within 2 weeks of study entry. Each participant in the prospective study had whole blood, serum and a nasopharyngeal or oropharyngeal swab collected by mobile phlebotomists. Participants in the prospective study had the option to provide additional blood draws and questionnaires over an approximately two-month period. Prospective study blood samples were shipped either frozen or at room temperature before DNA extraction. A word on this clone: Its antigen specificity is not known. No much larger clonotype is one base removed from it; base qualities were not supplied.

The sequenced sample consisted of PBMCs or T cells enriched from blood (not recorded which). The receptor was derived from a woman in her 30s who had been exposed to COVID-19.

In nucleotides, the sequence is TGCAGCGTGGCGGCGGGGCTCGGGGGCTACACCTTC. Translated, it gives CSVAAGLGGYTF. This chain joins TRBV29-1 to TRBJ1-2; perhaps TRBD1 is the D gene, with 5 bases matching. The trim is 6 bases for V and 8 bases for J, with a gap of 16 bases between the germline ends. Spanning cysteine to phenylalanine, the CDR3 consists of 12 amino acids. The entry retains the CDR3 DNA only, 36 bases that are in frame from base 1. The germline V gene specifies SQVTM as CDR1 and ANQGSEA as CDR2.